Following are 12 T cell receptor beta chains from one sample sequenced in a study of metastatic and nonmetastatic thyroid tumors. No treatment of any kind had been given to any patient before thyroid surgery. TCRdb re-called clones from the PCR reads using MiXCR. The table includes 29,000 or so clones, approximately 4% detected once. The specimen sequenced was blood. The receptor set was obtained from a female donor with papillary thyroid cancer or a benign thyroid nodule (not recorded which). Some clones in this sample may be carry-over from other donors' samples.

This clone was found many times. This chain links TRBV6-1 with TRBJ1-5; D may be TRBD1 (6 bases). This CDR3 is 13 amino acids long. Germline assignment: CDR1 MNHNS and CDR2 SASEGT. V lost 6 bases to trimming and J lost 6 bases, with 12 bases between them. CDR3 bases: TGTGCCAGCAGAGAACAGGGCAGTCAGCCCCAGCATTTT. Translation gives CASREQGSQPQHF.

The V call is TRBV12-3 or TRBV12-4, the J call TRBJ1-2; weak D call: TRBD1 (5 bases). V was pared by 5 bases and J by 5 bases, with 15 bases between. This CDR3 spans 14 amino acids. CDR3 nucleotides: TGTGCCAGCAGTCCTAGAGGTGGGGCTTATGGCTACACCTTC. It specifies CASSPRGGAYGYTF.

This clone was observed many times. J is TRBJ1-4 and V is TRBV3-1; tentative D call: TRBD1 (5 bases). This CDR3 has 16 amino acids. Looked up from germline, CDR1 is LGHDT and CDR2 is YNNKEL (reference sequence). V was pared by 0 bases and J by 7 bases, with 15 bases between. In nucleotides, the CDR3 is TGTGCCAGCAGCCAAGAAGTTTGGGGAAGGGGTGAAAAACTGTTTTTT. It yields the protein CASSQEVWGRGEKLFF.

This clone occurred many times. CDR3 sequence: CSALEASRYYNEQFF. The DNA of the CDR3 is TGCAGTGCATTAGAAGCGAGCCGGTACTACAATGAGCAGTTCTTC. V gene TRBV20-1 combines with J gene TRBJ2-1; no clear D gene. Trimming took 6 bases from V and 3 from J, leaving 18 bases between them. In germline, CDR1 is DFQATT, CDR2 SNEGSKA (reference sequence). The CDR3 length is 15 residues.

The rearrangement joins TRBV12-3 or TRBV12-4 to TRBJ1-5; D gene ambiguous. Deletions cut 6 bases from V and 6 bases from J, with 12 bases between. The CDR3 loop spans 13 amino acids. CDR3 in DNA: TGTGCCAGCAGGGGAACGGGGAGTCAGCCCCAGCATTTT. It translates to CASRGTGSQPQHF.

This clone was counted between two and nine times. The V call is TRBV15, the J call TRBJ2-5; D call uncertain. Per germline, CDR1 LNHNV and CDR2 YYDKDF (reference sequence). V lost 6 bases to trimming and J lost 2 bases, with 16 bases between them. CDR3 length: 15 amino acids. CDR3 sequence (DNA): TGTGCCACCAGTGGTTTCTCGGAGTCTCAAGAGACCCAGTACTTC. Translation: CATSGFSESQETQYF. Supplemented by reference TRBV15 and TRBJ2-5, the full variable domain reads DAMVIQNPRYQVTQFGKPVTLSCSQTLNHNVMYWYQQKSSQAPKLLFHYYDKDFNNEADTPDNFQSRRPNTSFCFLDIRSPGLGDTAMYLCATSGFSESQETQYFGPGTRLLVL.

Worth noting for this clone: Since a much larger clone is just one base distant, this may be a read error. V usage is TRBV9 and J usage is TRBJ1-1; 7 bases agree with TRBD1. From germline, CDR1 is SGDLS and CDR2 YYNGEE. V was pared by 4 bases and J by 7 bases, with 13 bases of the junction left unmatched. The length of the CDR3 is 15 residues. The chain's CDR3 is CASSPRSLRDSEAFF. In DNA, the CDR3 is TGTGCCAGCAGCCCGCGATCCCTCCGGGACAGTGAAGCTTTCTTT.

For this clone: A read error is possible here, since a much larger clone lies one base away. CDR3 amino acids: CASRDARMNTEAFF. The CDR3, as DNA: TGTGCCAGCAGGGATGCTCGCATGAACACTGAAGCTTTCTTT. V gene TRBV2 combines with J gene TRBJ1-1; D ambiguous. This CDR3 is built from 14 residues. V lost 6 bases and J lost 0, with 11 bases in between. The V gene's germline CDR1 is SNHLY and CDR2 FYNNEI.

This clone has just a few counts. CDR3 nucleotide sequence: TGCAGTGCTCTCTTCGGGACAGAGGGTTCACCCCTCCACTTT. This encodes CSALFGTEGSPLHF. This rearrangement joins TRBV20-1 to TRBJ1-6, with 7 bases fitting TRBD1. Looked up from germline, CDR1 is DFQATT and CDR2 is SNEGSKA (reference sequence). There are 14 residues in the CDR3. The V and J ends lost 5 bases and 9 bases, in that order; junction bases with no gene match: 10.

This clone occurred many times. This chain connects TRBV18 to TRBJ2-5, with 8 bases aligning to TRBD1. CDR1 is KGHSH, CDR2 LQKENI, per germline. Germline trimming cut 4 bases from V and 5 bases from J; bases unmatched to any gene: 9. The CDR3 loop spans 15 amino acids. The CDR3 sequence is CASSQNRGYKETQYF. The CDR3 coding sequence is TGTGCCAGCTCACAGAACAGGGGGTACAAGGAGACCCAGTACTTC.

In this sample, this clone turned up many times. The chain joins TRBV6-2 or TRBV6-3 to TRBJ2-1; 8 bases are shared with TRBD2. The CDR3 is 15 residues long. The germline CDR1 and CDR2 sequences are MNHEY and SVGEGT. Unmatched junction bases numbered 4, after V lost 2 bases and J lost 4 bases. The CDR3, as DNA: TGTGCCAGCAGTTACGAGCTAGCGGGTTACAATGAGCAGTTCTTC. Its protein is CASSYELAGYNEQFF.

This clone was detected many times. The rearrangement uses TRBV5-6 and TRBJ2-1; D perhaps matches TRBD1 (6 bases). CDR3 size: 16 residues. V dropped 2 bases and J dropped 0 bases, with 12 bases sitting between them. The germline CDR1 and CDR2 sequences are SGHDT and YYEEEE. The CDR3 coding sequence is TGTGCCAGCAGCTTTTGGGGGCGGGTCTCCTACAATGAGCAGTTCTTC. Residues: CASSFWGRVSYNEQFF.